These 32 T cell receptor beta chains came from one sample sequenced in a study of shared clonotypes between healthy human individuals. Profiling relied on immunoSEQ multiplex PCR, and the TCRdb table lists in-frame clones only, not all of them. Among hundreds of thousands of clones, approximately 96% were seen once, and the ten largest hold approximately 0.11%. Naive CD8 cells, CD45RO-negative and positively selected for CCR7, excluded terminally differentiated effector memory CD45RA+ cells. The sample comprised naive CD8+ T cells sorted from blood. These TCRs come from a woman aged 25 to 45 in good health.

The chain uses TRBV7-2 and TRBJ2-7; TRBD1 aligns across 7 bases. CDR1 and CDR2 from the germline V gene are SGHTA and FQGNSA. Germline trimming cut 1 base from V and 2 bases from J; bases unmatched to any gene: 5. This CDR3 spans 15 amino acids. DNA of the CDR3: TGTGCCAGCAGCTTAGGTCAGGGGGTCACCTACGAGCAGTACTTC. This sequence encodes CASSLGQGVTYEQYF.

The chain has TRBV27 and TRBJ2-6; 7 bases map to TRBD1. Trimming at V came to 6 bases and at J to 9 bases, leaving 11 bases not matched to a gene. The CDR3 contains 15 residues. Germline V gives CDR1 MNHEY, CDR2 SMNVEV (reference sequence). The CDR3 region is CASSLTGSGSNVLTF. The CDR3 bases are TGTGCCAGCAGCCTGACAGGGTCGGGGAGCAACGTCCTGACTTTC.

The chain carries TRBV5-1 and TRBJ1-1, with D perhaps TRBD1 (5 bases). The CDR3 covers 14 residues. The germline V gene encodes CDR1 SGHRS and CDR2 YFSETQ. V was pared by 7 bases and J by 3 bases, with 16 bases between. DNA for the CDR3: TGCGCCAGCCGGGGTAAGGGACCGGACACTGAAGCTTTCTTT. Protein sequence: CASRGKGPDTEAFF.

CDR3 sequence reads: CASSLAHYQGDEQFF. The CDR3 coding sequence is TGTGCCAGCAGCTTAGCGCACTATCAGGGGGATGAGCAGTTCTTC. V usage is TRBV7-9 and J usage is TRBJ2-1, with 7 bases matching TRBD1. Germline V CDR1 and CDR2: SEHNR, FQNEAQ (reference sequence). CDR3 length: 15 residues. V lost 0 bases to trimming and J lost 8 bases; unmatched junction nucleotides: 7.

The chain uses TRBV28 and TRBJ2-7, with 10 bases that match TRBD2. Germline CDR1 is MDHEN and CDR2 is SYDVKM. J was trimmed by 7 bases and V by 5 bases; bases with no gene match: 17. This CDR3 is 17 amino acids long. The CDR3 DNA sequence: TGTGCCAGCAGTCCCTCACCTTGGACTAGCGGAGTACGGGAGCAGTACTTC. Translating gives CASSPSPWTSGVREQYF.

In DNA form, the CDR3 reads TGTGCCAGTAGTACTACCTCCTACAGCACCGGGGAGCTGTTTTTT. Translation: CASSTTSYSTGELFF. The chain carries TRBV19 and TRBJ2-2; D not certain. The germline gives CDR1 LNHDA, CDR2 SQIVND (reference sequence). V lost 4 bases to trimming and J lost 4 bases, with 13 bases between them. The CDR3 extends over 15 amino acids.

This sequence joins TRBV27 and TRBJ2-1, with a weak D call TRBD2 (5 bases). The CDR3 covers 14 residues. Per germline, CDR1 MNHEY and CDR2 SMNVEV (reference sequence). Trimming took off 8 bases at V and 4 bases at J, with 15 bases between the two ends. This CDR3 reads CASRNRGQYNEQFF. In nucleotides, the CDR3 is TGTGCCAGCCGAAACAGAGGGCAGTACAATGAGCAGTTCTTC.

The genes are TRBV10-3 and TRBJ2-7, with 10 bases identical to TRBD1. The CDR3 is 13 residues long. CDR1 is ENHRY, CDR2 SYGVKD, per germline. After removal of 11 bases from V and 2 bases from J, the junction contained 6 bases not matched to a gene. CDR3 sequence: CALGQGETYEQYF. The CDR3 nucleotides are TGTGCCCTCGGACAGGGGGAGACCTACGAGCAGTACTTC.

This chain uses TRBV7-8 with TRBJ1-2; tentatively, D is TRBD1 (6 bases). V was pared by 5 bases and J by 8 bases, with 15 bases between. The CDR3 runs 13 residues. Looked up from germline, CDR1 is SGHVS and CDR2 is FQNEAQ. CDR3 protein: CASSVTGASGYTF. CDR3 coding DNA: TGTGCCAGCAGCGTGACAGGAGCTTCGGGCTACACCTTC.

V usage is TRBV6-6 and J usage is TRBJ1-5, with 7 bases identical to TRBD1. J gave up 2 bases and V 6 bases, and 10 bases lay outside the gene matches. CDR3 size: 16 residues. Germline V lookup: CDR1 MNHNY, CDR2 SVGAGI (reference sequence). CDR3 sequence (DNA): TGTGCCAGCAGCTACATAAACAGGGGTGGCAATCAGCCCCAGCATTTT. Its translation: CASSYINRGGNQPQHF.

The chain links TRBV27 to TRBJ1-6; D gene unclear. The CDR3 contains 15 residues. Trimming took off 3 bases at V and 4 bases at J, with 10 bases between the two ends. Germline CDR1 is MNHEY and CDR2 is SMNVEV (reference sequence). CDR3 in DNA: TGTGCCAGCAGTTTGCGAGACGGGTATAATTCACCCCTCCACTTT. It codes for CASSLRDGYNSPLHF.

CDR3 coding DNA: TGTGCCAGCAGTTTCCCGGGACAGGGGACCCACGAGCAGTACTTC. Translation gives CASSFPGQGTHEQYF. The chain recombines TRBV6-1 with TRBJ2-7, with TRBD1 matching 10 bases. V was pared by 5 bases and J by 5 bases, with 9 bases of the junction left unmatched. Germline CDR1 reads MNHNS; CDR2 reads SASEGT. This CDR3 is 15 amino acids long.

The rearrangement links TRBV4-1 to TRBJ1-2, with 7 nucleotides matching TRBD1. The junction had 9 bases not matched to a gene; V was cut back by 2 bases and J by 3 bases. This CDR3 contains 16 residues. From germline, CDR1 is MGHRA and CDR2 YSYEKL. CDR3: CASSQTFGQADYGYTF. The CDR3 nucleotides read TGCGCCAGCAGCCAAACCTTTGGACAGGCGGACTATGGCTACACCTTC.

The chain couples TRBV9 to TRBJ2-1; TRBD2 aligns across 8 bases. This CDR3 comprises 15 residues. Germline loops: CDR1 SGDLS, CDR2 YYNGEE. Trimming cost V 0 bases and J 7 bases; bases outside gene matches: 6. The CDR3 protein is CASSVGSGTSNEQFF. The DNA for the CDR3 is TGTGCCAGCAGCGTAGGCTCAGGGACTAGTAATGAGCAGTTCTTC.

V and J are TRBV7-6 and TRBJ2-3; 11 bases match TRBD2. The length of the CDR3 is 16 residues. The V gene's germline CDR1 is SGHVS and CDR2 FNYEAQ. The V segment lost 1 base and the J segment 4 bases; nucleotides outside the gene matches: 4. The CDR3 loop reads CASSLVTSGAPDTQYF. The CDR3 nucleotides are TGTGCCAGCAGCTTAGTGACTAGCGGGGCCCCAGATACGCAGTATTTT.

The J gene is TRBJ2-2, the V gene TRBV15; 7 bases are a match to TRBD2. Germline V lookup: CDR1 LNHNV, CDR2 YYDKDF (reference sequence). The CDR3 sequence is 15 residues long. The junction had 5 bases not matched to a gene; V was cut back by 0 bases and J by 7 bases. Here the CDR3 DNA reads TGTGCCACCAGCAGAGATTGGACTAGAAGCGGGGAGCTGTTTTTT. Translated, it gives CATSRDWTRSGELFF.

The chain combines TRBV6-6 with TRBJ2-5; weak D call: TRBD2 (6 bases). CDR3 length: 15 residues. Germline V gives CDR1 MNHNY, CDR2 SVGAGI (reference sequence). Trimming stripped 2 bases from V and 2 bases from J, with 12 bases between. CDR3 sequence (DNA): TGTGCCAGCAGTTACGTGGGAGGCCTGCAAGAGACCCAGTACTTC. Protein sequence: CASSYVGGLQETQYF.

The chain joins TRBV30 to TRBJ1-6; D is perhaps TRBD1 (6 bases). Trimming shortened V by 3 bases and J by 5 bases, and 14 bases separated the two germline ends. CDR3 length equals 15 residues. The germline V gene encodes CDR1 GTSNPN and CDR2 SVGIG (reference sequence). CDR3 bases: TGTGCCTGGAGGAGGGACAATAAGGATAATTCACCCCTCCACTTT. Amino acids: CAWRRDNKDNSPLHF.

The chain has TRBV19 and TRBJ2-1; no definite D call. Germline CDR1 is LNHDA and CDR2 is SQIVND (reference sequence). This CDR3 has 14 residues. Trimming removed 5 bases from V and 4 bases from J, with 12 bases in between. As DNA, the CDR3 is TGTGCCAGTAGTCCGTCCCTACTGTACAATGAGCAGTTCTTC. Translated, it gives CASSPSLLYNEQFF.

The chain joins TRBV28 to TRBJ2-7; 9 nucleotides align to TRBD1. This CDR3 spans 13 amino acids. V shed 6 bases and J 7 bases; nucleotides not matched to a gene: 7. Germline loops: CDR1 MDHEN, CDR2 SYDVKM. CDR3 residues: CASSPGDREEQYF. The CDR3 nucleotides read TGTGCCAGCAGCCCTGGGGACAGGGAAGAGCAGTACTTC.

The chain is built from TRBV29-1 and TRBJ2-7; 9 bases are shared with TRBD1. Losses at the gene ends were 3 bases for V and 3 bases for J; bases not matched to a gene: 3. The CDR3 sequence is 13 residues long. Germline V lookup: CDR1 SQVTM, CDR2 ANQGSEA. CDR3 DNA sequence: TGCAGCGTTGAGGGGACAGGGAACTACGAGCAGTACTTC. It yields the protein CSVEGTGNYEQYF.

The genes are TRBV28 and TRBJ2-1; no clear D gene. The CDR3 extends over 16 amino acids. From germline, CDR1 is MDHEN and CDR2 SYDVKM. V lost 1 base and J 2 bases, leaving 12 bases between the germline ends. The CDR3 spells CASSLFWGSAYNEQFF. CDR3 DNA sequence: TGTGCCAGCAGTTTATTCTGGGGTTCGGCCTACAATGAGCAGTTCTTC.

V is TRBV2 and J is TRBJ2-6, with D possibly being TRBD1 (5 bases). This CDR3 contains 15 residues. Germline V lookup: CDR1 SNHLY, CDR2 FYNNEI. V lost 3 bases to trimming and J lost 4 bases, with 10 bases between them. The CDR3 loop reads CASSDDGAGANVLTF. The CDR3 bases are TGTGCCAGCAGTGATGATGGGGCCGGGGCCAACGTCCTGACTTTC.

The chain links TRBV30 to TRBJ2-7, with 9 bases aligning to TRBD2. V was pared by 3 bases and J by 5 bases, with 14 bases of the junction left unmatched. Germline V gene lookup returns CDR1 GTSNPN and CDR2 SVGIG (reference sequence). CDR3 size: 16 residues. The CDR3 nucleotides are TGTGCCTGGAGCCCCCCTTGCGCGGGAGGGTGGCACGAGCAGTACTTC. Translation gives CAWSPPCAGGWHEQYF. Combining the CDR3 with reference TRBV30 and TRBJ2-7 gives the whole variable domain SQTIHQWPATLVQPVGSPLSLECTVEGTSNPNLYWYRQAAGRGLQLLFYSVGIGQISSEVPQNLSASRPQDRQFILSSKKLLLSDSGFYLCAWSPPCAGGWHEQYFGPGTRLTVT.

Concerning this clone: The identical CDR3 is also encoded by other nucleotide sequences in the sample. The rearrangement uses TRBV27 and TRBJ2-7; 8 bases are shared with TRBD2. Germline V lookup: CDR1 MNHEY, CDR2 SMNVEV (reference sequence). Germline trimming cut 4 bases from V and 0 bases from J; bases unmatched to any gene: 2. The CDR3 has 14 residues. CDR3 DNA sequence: TGTGCCAGCAGTTATAGCGGGGTCTCCTACGAGCAGTACTTC. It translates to CASSYSGVSYEQYF.

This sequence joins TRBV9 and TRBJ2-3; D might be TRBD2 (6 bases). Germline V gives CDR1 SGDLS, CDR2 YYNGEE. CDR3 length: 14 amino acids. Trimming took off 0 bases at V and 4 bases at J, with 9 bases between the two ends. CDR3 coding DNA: TGTGCCAGCAGCGTAGCGGGAGACGCAGATACGCAGTATTTT. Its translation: CASSVAGDADTQYF. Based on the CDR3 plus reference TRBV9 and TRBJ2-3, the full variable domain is DSGVTQTPKHLITATGQRVTLRCSPRSGDLSVYWYQQSLDQGLQFLIQYYNGEERAKGNILERFSAQQFPDLHSELNLSSLELGDSALYFCASSVAGDADTQYFGPGTRLTVL.

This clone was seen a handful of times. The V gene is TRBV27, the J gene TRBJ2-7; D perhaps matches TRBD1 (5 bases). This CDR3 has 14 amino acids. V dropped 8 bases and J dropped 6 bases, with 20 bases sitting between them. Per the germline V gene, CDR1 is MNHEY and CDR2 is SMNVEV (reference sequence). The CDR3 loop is CASSPTGPPGEQYF. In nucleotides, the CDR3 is TGTGCCAGCTCCCCTACAGGTCCCCCCGGCGAGCAGTACTTC.

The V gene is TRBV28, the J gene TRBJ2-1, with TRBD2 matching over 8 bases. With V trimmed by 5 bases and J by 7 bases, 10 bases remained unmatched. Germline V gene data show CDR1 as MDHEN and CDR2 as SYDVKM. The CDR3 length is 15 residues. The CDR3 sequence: CASSLPAGAGNEQFF. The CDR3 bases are TGTGCCAGCAGTCTACCAGCGGGAGCGGGTAATGAGCAGTTCTTC.

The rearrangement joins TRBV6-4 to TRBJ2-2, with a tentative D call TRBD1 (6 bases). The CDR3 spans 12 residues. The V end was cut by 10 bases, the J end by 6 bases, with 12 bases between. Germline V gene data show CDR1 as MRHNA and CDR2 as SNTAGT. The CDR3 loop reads CATKGHSGELFF. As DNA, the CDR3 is TGTGCCACCAAGGGACATTCCGGGGAGCTGTTTTTT.

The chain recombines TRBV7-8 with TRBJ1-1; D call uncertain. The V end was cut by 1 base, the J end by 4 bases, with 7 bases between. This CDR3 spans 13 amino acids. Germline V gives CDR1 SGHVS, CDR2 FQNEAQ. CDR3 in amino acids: CASSLDTTTEAFF. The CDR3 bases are TGTGCCAGCAGCTTAGACACGACCACTGAAGCTTTCTTT.

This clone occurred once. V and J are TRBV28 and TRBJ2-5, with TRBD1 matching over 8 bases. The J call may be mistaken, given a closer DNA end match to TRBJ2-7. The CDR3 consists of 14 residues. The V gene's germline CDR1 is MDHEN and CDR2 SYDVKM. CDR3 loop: CASRVVTGGSEQYF. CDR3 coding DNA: TGTGCCAGCAGAGTGGTAACAGGGGGTTCCGAGCAGTACTTC.

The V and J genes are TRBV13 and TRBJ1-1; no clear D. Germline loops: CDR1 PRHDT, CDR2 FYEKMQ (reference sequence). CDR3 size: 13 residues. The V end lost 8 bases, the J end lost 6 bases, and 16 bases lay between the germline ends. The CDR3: CASVWEGNAEAFF. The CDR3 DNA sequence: TGTGCCAGCGTCTGGGAGGGTAACGCTGAAGCTTTCTTT. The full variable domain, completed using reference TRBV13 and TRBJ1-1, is AAGVIQSPRHLIKEKRETATLKCYPIPRHDTVYWYQQGPGQDPQFLISFYEKMQSDKGSIPDRFSAQQFSDYHSELNMSSLELGDSALYFCASVWEGNAEAFFGQGTRLTVV.